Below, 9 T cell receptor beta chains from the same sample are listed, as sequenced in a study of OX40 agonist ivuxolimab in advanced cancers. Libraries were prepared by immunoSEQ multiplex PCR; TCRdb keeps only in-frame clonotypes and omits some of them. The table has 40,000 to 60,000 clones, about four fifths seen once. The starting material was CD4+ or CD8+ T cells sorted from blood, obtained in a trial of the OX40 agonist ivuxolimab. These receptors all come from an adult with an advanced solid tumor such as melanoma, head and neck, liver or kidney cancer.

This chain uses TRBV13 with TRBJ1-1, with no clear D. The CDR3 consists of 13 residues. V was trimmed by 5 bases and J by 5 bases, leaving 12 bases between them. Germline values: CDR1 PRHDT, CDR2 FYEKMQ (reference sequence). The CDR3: CASSDPGVTEAFF. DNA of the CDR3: TGTGCCAGCAGCGACCCGGGAGTAACTGAAGCTTTCTTT.

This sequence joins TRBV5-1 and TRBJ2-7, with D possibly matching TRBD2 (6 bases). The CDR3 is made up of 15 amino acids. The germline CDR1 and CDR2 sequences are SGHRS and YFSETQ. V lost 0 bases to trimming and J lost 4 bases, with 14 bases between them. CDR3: CASSLAALASYEQYF. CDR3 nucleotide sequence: TGCGCCAGCAGCTTGGCCGCGCTAGCGAGTTACGAGCAGTACTTC. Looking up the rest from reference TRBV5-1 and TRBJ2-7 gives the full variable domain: KAGVTQTPRYLIKTRGQQVTLSCSPISGHRSVSWYQQTPGQGLQFLFEYFSETQRNKGNFPGRFSGRQFSNSRSEMNVSTLELGDSALYLCASSLAALASYEQYFGPGTRLTVT.

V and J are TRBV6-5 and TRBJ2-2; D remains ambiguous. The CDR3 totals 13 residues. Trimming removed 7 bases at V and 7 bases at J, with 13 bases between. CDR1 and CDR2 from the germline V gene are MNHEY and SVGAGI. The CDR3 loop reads CASKPPFRGELFF. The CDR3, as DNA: TGTGCCAGCAAGCCTCCATTTCGCGGGGAGCTGTTTTTT.

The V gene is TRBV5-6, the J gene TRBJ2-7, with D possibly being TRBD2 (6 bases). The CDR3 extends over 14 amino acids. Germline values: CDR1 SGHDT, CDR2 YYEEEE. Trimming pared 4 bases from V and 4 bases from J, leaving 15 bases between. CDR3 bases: TGTGCCAGCAGCGGAGCGCGGGGTCCATACGAGCAGTACGTC. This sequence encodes CASSGARGPYEQYV.

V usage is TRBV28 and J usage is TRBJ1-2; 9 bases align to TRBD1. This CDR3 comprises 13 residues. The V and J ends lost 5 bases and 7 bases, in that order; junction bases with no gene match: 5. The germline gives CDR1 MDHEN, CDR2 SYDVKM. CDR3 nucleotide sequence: TGTGCCAGCAGTCTCGACAGGGGGGGTGGCTACACCTTC. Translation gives CASSLDRGGGYTF.

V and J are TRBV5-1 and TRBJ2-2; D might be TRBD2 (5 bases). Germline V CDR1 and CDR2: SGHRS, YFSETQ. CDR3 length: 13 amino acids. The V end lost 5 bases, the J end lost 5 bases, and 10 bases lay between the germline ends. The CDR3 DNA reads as TGCGCCAGCAGTCATACGGGGACCGGGGAGCTGTTTTTT. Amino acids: CASSHTGTGELFF.

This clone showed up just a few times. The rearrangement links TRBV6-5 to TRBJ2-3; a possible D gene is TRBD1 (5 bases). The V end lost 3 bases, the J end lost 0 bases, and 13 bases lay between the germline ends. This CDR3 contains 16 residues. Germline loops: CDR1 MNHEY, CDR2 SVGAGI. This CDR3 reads CASSYVAGQSTDTQYF. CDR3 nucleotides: TGTGCCAGCAGTTATGTGGCAGGACAAAGCACAGATACGCAGTATTTT.

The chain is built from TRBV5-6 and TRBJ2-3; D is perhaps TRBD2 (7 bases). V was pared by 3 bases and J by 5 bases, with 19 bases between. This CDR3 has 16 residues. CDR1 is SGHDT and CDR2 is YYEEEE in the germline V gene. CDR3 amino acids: CASSYGTEGGLDTQYF. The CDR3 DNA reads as TGTGCCAGCAGCTACGGTACGGAGGGGGGGCTAGATACGCAGTATTTT.

CDR3 in amino acids: CASSLKVRGGMNEQFF. CDR3 in DNA: TGTGCCAGCAGCTTAAAGGTCCGAGGAGGGATGAATGAGCAGTTCTTC. The chain uses TRBV7-9 and TRBJ2-1, with D possibly being TRBD2 (6 bases). The length of the CDR3 is 16 residues. In germline, CDR1 is SEHNR, CDR2 FQNEAQ (reference sequence). The V gene lost 2 bases and the J gene lost 7 bases, with 18 bases spanning the gap.